This T cell receptor beta chain was recovered during a study of T cell repertoires in cytomegalovirus infection. About the research overall: HLA-B-restricted CMV epitopes that are well studied were used alongside recently identified HLA-C-restricted ones. It was the public TCR beta signatures that indicated both CMV infection and matching HLA type. Whole-study findings and limits: Predominance within the ex vivo response was attributable to HLA-C-restricted CMV-specific TCR beta clonotypes.

Using its own MiXCR run on the reads, TCRdb lists one record per CDR3 protein. The data hold about a million distinct CDR3 sequences, with roughly 31% observed a single time. As for this clonotype: Its antigen remains unknown.

Germline V lookup: CDR1 SQVTM, CDR2 ANQGSEA. The CDR3 runs to 8 residues. Trimming removed 5 bases at V and 8 bases at J, with 3 bases between. The chain joins TRBV29-1 to TRBJ1-1; unclear D gene. The source is a human donor in good health (CMV status not recorded). Some clones in this sample may be carry-over from other donors' samples. The sequencing here drew on cultured CD8+ T cells from PBMCs, taken from culture after CMV antigen stimulation. CDR3: CSVREAFF. DNA for the CDR3: TGCAGCGTTCGGGAAGCTTTCTTT.